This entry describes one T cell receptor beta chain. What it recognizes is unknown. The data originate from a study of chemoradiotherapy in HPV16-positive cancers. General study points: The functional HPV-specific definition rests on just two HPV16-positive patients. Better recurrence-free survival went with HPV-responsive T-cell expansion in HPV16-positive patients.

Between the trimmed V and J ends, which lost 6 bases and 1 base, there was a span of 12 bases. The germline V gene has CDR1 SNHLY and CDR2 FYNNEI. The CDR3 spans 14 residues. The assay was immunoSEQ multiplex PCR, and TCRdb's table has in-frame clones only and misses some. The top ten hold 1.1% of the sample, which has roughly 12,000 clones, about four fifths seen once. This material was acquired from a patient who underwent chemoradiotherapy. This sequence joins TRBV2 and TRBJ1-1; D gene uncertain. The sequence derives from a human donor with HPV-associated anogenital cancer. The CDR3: CASRHRRANTEAFF. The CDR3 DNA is TGTGCCAGCAGGCATAGAAGGGCGAACACTGAAGCTTTCTTT. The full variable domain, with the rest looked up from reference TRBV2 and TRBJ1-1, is EPEVTQTPSHQVTQMGQEVILRCVPISNHLYFYWYRQILGQKVEFLVSFYNNEISEKSEIFDDQFSVERPDGSNFTLKIRSTKLEDSAMYFCASRHRRANTEAFFGQGTRLTVV.